What follows describes a single T cell receptor (beta chain). Antigen unknown. This entry belongs to a study of CD8+CD57+ T cells in acquired aplastic anemia. Whole-study context: Recorded DNA amounts for sorted CD4+ and CD8+ cells had an average of approximately 3 ug. Study observations and caveats: The same twenty-nine CD8+ CDR3 sequences occurred in patients and in controls.

Germline V gene sequence: CDR1 SNHLY, CDR2 FYNNEI. This CDR3 spans 13 amino acids. Trimming left V 2 bases short and J 6 bases short, with 11 bases between. Only patients with CD8+CD57+ cell expansion on flow cytometry were chosen for sequencing. As a group, the patients uniformly had severe acquired aplastic anemia. Each patient gave a blood sample that was collected before any therapy had been received. The study profiled TCR beta VDJ and CDR3 using genomic DNA as template. TCRdb called the reads again in MiXCR, with one record for every CDR3 protein. Among about 260,000 distinct CDR3 sequences, roughly 80% were seen once, and the ten largest hold approximately 40%.

The sample consisted of sorted CD4+, CD8+, or CD8+CD57+ T cells (not recorded which) from PBMCs. This sequence originates from a human donor with aplastic anemia. The V and J genes are TRBV2 and TRBJ2-7; D call uncertain. CDR3 nucleotides: TGTGCCAGCAGTGAACTAGGTTGGGGCGAGCAGTACTTC. Protein sequence: CASSELGWGEQYF.